Listed below are T cell receptor beta chains from one sample, sequenced in a study of T cell responses to AZD1222 COVID-19 vaccine. Using immunoSEQ multiplex PCR, the repertoire was profiled, and TCRdb retains in-frame clones only, with some absent. Of over 100,000 clones in the sample, roughly four fifths were seen once. The source was peripheral blood, collected on day 0 of AZD1222 vaccination. The receptors were gathered from an adult in good health. Both conserved end residues are part of each CDR3. D genes are given only for firm matches. Rows give clone size only sometimes, using once, few, many, or a class for an expanded clone.

D gene	clone size	V gene	J gene	CDR3 DNA	CDR3 protein
.	few	TRBV7-3	TRBJ1-1	TGTGCCAGCAGCTTAACGGGGTGGGGGCTCACTGAAGCTTTCTTT	CASSLTGWGLTEAFF
.	.	TRBV7-9	TRBJ1-2	TGTGCCAGCAGCTTAAGGAGCTATGGCTACACCTTC	CASSLRSYGYTF
.	.	TRBV18	TRBJ2-1	TGTGCCAGCAGCCCACAGGGAAACTACAATGAGCAGTTCTTC	CASSPQGNYNEQFF
.	.	TRBV30	TRBJ1-4	TGTGCCTGGAGTGTACGGGCCAAATCAAAACTGTTTTTT	CAWSVRAKSKLFF
.	.	TRBV21-1	TRBJ1-5	TGTGCCAGCAGAAAAAATAATGGGGCGGATCAGCCCCAGCATTTT	CASRKNNGADQPQHF
.	.	TRBV27	TRBJ2-1	TGTGCCAGCAGTCTCGGGTTTTCCTACAATGAGCAGTTCTTC	CASSLGFSYNEQFF
.	.	TRBV7-2	TRBJ1-6	TGTGCCAGCAGCTTACAAGGGGTCCGACAGTCACCCCTCCACTTT	CASSLQGVRQSPLHF
.	.	TRBV5-1	TRBJ1-3	TGCGCCAGCAGTACGGGGGACTCTGGAAACACCATATATTTT	CASSTGDSGNTIYF
.	.	TRBV24-1	TRBJ2-1	TGTGCCACCAGCTTCAACGCCCCCCTGAGGCAGTTCTTC	CATSFNAPLRQFF
.	.	TRBV5-1	TRBJ1-1	TGCGCCAGCAGCTTGGGGTCGGGGTATGGAGTGAACACTGAAGCTTTCTTT	CASSLGSGYGVNTEAFF
.	.	TRBV7-2	TRBJ1-4	TGTGCCAGCAGCTTAATGACCGCAGGGTATTCAGAAAAACTGTTTTTT	CASSLMTAGYSEKLFF
.	once	TRBV11-1	TRBJ2-2	TGTGCCAGCACCGAGGTGGACACCGGGGAGCTGTTTTTT	CASTEVDTGELFF
TRBD1	.	TRBV19	TRBJ2-2	TGTGCCATCAGGGGGAAGACCGGGGAGCTGTTTTTT	CAIRGKTGELFF
.	.	TRBV28	TRBJ2-2	TGTGCCAGCAGCGGACATGGGACCGGGGAGCTGTTTTTT	CASSGHGTGELFF
TRBD1	.	TRBV7-3	TRBJ2-3	TGTGCCAGCAGCCAGGGACAGGGGCGGGGGTATACGCAGTATTTT	CASSQGQGRGYTQYF
TRBD1	few	TRBV6-5	TRBJ2-7	TGTGCCAGCAGTAGTCCCGGGACAGGGTACGAGCAGTACTTC	CASSSPGTGYEQYF
TRBD1	.	TRBV4-2	TRBJ2-3	TGTGCCAGCAGCCAAGATTCGGGACAGGGAGTAGATACGCAGTATTTT	CASSQDSGQGVDTQYF
.	.	TRBV7-2	TRBJ1-6	TGTGCCAGCAGCTTGCAAAGCTCCTATAATTCACCCCTCCACTTT	CASSLQSSYNSPLHF
.	.	TRBV4-1	TRBJ2-2	TGCGCCAGCAGCCGAGAACAGGGTATCACCGGGGAGCTGTTTTTT	CASSREQGITGELFF
.	.	TRBV6-1	TRBJ1-1	TGTGCCAGCAGTGAATACGTGTACATCACTGAAGCTTTCTTT	CASSEYVYITEAFF
.	.	TRBV5-1	TRBJ1-1	TGCGCCAGCAGCTTACAGGACTCGAACACTGAAGCTTTCTTT	CASSLQDSNTEAFF
TRBD2	few	TRBV29-1	TRBJ2-1	TGCAGCGTCAGACTAGCGCGTAATGAGCAGTTCTTC	CSVRLARNEQFF
.	.	TRBV6-6	TRBJ1-1	TGTGCCAGCAGTTACTCGGGAGAGGGGGGCCCTGAAGCTTTCTTT	CASSYSGEGGPEAFF
TRBD1	.	TRBV18	TRBJ1-1	TGTGCCAGCTCACTTCGGACAGGTTGGGGTGGAGAAACTGAAGCTTTCTTT	CASSLRTGWGGETEAFF
.	.	TRBV27	TRBJ1-2	TGTGCCAGCAGTGCACTACAGGGAGGCTATGGCTACACCTTC	CASSALQGGYGYTF
.	.	TRBV6-4	TRBJ2-3	TGTGCCAGCAGTGTTAACGGGACAACCTACACAGATACGCAGTATTTT	CASSVNGTTYTDTQYF
TRBD1	.	TRBV5-6	TRBJ1-1	TGTGCCAGCAGCTCTGATAGATGGACAGGGGGCACTGAAGCTTTCTTT	CASSSDRWTGGTEAFF
.	.	TRBV21-1	TRBJ2-7	TGTGCCAGCAGCCTCTCCTCTTTGCGACAGGGGGCTAGCGAGCAGTACTTC	CASSLSSLRQGASEQYF
.	.	TRBV9	TRBJ2-2	TGTGCCAGCAGCGTAAACCCACAGTCGGCGAACACCGGGGAGCTGTTTTTT	CASSVNPQSANTGELFF
.	.	TRBV3-1/TRBV3-2	TRBJ2-1	TGTGCCAGCAGCCAATTTACTCTCGGCGATGAGCAGTTCTTC	CASSQFTLGDEQFF
.	.	TRBV10-2	TRBJ2-7	TGCGCCAGTACGGGCCGTAGCGCGACCTACGAGCAGTACTTC	CASTGRSATYEQYF
.	.	TRBV28	TRBJ1-1	TGTGCCAGCAAGGGGGGTTACACTGAAGCTTTCTTT	CASKGGYTEAFF
TRBD1	.	TRBV28	TRBJ1-5	TGTGCCAGCAGTCCCGGGACAGGGGGGGTACAGCCCCAGCATTTT	CASSPGTGGVQPQHF
.	.	TRBV28	TRBJ2-1	TGTGCCAGCAGTCCCCACGGCGGCTACTACAATGAGCAGTTCTTC	CASSPHGGYYNEQFF
TRBD1	once	TRBV5-1	TRBJ2-7	TGCGCCAGCAGCGGGGGACAGGGTGTCAGCGAGCAGTACTTC	CASSGGQGVSEQYF
.	.	TRBV5-5	TRBJ1-4	TGTGCCAGCAGCTTGATCGGGGAGGGGGATGAAAAACTGTTTTTT	CASSLIGEGDEKLFF
.	.	TRBV19	TRBJ2-4	TGTGCCAGTAGTATTTCCAGGGGGGACATTCAGTACTTC	CASSISRGDIQYF
TRBD1	.	TRBV3-1/TRBV3-2	TRBJ1-2	TGTGCCAGCAGCAACAGACAGGGACGAAGTAACTATGGCTACACCTTC	CASSNRQGRSNYGYTF
TRBD1	.	TRBV18	TRBJ1-5	TGTGCCAGCTCACCAGGACAGGGCGGTCAGCCCCAGCATTTT	CASSPGQGGQPQHF
.	.	TRBV24-1	TRBJ2-5	TGTGCCACCAGTGATTCCTCCCTTAGGGAGACCCAGTACTTC	CATSDSSLRETQYF
.	.	TRBV12-5	TRBJ1-1	TGTGCTAGTGGTTCAGGGTGGAGTGAAGCTTTCTTT	CASGSGWSEAFF